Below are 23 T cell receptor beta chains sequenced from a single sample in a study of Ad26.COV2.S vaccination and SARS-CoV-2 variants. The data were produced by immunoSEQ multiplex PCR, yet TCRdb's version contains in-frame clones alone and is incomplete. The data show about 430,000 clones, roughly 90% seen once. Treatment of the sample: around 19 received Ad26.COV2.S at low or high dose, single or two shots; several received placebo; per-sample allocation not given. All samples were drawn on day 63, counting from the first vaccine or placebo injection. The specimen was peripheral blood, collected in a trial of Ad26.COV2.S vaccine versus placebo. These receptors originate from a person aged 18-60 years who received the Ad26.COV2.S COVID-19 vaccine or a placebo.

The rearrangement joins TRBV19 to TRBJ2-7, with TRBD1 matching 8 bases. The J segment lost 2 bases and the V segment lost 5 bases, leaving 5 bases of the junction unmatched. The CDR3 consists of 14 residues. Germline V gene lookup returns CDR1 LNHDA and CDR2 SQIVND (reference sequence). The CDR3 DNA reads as TGTGCCAGTAGTTTCGAGACAGGGGCCTACGAGCAGTACTTC. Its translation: CASSFETGAYEQYF.

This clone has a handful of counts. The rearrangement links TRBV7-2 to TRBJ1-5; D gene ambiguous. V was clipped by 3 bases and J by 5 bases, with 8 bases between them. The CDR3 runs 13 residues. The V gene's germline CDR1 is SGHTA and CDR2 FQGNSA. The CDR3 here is CASSFGEHQPQHF. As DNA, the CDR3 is TGTGCCAGCAGCTTCGGGGAGCATCAGCCCCAGCATTTT. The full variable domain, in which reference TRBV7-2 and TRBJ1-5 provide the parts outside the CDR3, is GAGVSQSPSNKVTEKGKDVELRCDPISGHTALYWYRQSLGQGLEFLIYFQGNSAPDKSGLPSDRFSAERTGGSVSTLTIQRTQQEDSAVYLCASSFGEHQPQHFGDGTRLSIL.

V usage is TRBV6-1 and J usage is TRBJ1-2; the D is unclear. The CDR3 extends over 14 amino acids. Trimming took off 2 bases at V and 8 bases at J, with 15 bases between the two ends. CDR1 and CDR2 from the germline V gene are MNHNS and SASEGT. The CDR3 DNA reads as TGTGCCAGCAGTGAAAGCGCGGCAGGCTCAGGCTACACCTTC. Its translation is CASSESAAGSGYTF.

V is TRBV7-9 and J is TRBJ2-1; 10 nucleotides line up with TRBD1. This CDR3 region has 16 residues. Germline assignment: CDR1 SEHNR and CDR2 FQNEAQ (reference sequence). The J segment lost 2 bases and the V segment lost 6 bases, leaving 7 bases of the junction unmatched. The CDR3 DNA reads TGTGCCAGCAGTTCTGGGGGGACAGGGGCCTACAATGAGCAGTTCTTC. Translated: CASSSGGTGAYNEQFF.

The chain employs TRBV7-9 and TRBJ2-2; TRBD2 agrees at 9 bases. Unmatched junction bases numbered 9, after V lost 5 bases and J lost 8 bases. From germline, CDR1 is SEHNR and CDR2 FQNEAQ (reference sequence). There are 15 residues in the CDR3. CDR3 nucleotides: TGTGCCAGCAGCGACCCTAGCGGGATCGGGGGGGAGCTGTTTTTT. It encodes CASSDPSGIGGELFF.

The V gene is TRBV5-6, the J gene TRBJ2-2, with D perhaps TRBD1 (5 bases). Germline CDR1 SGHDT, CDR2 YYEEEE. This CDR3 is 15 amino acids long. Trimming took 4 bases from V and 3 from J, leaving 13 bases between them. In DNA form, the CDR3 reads TGTGCCAGCAGCCCCGTAGCCAGGGACACCGGGGAGCTGTTTTTT. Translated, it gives CASSPVARDTGELFF.

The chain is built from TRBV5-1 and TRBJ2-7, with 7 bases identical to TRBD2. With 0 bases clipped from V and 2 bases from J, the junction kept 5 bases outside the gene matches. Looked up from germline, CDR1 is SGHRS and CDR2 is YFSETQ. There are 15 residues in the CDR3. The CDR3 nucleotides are TGCGCCAGCAGCTTGGGGTCTAGCGGAGCCTACGAGCAGTACTTC. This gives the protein CASSLGSSGAYEQYF.

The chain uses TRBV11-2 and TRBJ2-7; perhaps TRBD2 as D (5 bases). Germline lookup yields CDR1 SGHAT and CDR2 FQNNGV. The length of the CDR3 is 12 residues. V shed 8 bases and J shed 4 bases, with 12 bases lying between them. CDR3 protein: CASARGPYEQYF. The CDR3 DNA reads TGTGCCAGCGCCCGGGGTCCTTACGAGCAGTACTTC.

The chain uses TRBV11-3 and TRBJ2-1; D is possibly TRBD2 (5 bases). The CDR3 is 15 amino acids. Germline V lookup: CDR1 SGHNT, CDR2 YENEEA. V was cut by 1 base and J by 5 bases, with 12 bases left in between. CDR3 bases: TGTGCCAGCAGCTTAGGCCCCCTCGGGGACAATGAGCAGTTCTTC. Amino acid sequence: CASSLGPLGDNEQFF.

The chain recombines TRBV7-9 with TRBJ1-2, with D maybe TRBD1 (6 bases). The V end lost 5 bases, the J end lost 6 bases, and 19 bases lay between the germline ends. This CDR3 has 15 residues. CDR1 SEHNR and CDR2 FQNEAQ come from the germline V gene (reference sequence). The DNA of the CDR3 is TGTGCCAGCAGCACAGGACAGAACCTTCGTGATGGCTACACCTTC. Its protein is CASSTGQNLRDGYTF.

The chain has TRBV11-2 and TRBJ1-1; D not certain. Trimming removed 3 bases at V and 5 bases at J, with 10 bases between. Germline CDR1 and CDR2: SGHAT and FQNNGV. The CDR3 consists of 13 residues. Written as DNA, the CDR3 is TGTGCCAGCAGCTTTGGGGTTGGGACTGAAGCTTTCTTT. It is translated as CASSFGVGTEAFF.

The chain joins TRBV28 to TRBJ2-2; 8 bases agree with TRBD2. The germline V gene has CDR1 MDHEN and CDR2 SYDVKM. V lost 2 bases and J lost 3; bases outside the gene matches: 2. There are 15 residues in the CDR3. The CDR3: CASSLLAGDTGELFF. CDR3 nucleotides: TGTGCCAGCAGTTTACTAGCGGGTGACACCGGGGAGCTGTTTTTT.

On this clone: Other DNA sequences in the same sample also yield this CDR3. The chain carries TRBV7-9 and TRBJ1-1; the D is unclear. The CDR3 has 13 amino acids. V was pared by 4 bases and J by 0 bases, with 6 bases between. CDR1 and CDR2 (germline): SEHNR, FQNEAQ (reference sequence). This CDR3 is CASSSTMNTEAFF. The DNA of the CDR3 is TGTGCCAGCAGCTCTACAATGAACACTGAAGCTTTCTTT.

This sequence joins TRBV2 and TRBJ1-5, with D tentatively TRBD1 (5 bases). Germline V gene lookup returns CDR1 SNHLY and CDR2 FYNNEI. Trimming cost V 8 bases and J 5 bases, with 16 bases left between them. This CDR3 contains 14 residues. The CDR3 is CASSRGMEDQPQHF. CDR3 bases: TGTGCCAGCTCGCGGGGGATGGAGGATCAGCCCCAGCATTTT.

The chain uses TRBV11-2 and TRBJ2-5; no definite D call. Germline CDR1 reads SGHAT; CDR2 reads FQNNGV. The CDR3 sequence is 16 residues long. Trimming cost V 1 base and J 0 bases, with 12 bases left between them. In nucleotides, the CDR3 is TGTGCCAGCAGCTTAGTCGCCAAGCCATACCAAGAGACCCAGTACTTC. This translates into CASSLVAKPYQETQYF.

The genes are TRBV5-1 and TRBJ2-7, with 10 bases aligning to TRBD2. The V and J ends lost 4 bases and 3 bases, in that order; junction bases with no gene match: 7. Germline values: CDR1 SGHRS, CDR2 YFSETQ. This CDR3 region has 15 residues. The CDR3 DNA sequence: TGCGCCAGCAGCACCGGGACTAGCGCCCTCTACGAGCAGTACTTC. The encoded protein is CASSTGTSALYEQYF.

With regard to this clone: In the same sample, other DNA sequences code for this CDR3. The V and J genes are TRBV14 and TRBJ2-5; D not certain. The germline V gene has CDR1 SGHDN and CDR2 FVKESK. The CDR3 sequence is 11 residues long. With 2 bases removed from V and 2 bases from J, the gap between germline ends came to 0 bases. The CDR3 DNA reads TGTGCCAGCAGCCAACAAGAGACCCAGTACTTC. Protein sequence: CASSQQETQYF.

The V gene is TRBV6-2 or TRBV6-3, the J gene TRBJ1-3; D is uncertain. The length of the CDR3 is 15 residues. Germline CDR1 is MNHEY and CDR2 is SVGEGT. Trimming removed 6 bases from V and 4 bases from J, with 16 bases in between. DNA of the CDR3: TGTGCCAGCAGCCCTGATCCGGCGGGCGGAAACACCATATATTTT. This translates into CASSPDPAGGNTIYF.

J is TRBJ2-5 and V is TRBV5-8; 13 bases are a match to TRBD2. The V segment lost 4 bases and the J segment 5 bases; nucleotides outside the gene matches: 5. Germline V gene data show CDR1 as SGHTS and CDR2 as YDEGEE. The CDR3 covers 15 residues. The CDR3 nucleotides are TGTGCCAGCAGCCCCGGGACTAGCGGGGAGGAGACCCAGTACTTC. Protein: CASSPGTSGEETQYF. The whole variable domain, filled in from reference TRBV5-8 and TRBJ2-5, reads EAGVTQSPTHLIKTRGQQATLRCSPISGHTSVYWYQQALGLGLQFLLWYDEGEERNRGNFPPRFSGRQFPNYSSELNVNALELEDSALYLCASSPGTSGEETQYFGPGTRLLVL.

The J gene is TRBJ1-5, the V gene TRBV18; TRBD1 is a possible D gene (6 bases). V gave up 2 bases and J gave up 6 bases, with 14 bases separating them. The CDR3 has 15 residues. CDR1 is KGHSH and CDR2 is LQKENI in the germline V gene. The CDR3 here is CASSPETGIRQPQHF. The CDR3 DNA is TGTGCCAGCTCACCAGAGACAGGAATACGTCAGCCCCAGCATTTT.

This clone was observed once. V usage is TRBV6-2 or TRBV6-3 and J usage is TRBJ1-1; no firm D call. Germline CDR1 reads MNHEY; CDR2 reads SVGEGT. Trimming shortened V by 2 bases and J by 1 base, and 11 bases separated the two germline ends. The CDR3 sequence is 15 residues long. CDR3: CASSYGVRTNTEAFF. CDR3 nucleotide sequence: TGTGCCAGCAGTTACGGTGTCAGAACGAACACTGAAGCTTTCTTT.

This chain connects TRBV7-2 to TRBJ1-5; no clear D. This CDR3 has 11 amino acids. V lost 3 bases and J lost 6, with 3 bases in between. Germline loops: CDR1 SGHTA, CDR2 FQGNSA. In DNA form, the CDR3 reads TGTGCCAGCAGCTTCGGTCAGCCCCAGCATTTT. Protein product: CASSFGQPQHF.

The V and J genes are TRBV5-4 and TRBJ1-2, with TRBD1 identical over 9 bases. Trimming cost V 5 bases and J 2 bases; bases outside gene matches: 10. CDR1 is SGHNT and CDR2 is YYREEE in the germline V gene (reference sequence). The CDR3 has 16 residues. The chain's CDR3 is CASSTAPGQGNYGYTF. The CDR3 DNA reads TGTGCCAGCAGTACGGCGCCGGGACAGGGCAACTATGGCTACACCTTC.